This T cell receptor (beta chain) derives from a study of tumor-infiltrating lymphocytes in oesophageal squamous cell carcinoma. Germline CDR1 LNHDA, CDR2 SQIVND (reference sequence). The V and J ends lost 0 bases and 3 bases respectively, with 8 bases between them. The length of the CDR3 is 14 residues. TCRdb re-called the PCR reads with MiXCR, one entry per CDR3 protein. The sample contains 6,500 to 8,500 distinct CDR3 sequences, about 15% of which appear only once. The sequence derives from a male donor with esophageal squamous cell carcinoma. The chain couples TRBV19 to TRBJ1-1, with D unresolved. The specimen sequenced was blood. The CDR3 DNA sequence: TGTGCCAGTAGTATAGAGGGAGGGTACACTGAAGCTTTCTTT. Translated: CASSIEGGYTEAFF. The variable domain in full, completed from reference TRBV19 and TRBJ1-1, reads DGGITQSPKYLFRKEGQNVTLSCEQNLNHDAMYWYRQDPGQGLRLIYYSQIVNDFQKGDIAEGYSVSREKKESFPLTVTSAQKNPTAFYLCASSIEGGYTEAFFGQGTRLTVV.